The entry below describes one TCR beta chain. This entry belongs to a study of blood T cell repertoires in COVID-19. TCRdb's table, derived via immunoSEQ multiplex PCR, lists solely in-frame clones and lacks some. The data contain 200,000 to 300,000 clones, 85% to 90% of them singletons. The TCR comes from a woman in her thirties or forties with acute or convalescent COVID-19. The sequenced sample consisted of peripheral blood.

The CDR3 loop is CASSLRIGDTIYF. The CDR3, as DNA: TGTGCCAGCAGCTTACGCATAGGGGACACCATATATTTT. The chain couples TRBV5-4 to TRBJ1-3; TRBD1 might be the D (5 bases). Deletions cut 2 bases from V and 8 bases from J, with 11 bases between. This CDR3 is 13 amino acids long. Germline V gene data show CDR1 as SGHNT and CDR2 as YYREEE (reference sequence).